The present entry profiles one T cell receptor beta chain with its context. The record originates from a study of CD8 T cells in Susac syndrome. RNA totalling roughly 0.5 to 1 ug underwent reverse transcription with random hexamers. TCRdb processed the immunoSEQ multiplex PCR reads anew with MiXCR; each CDR3 protein has one entry. The sample carries 50,000 to 55,000 distinct CDR3 sequences, approximately 95% recorded once. This CDR3 is 15 amino acids long. Between the trimmed V and J ends, which lost 1 base and 5 bases, there was a span of 14 bases. In germline, CDR1 is SEHNR, CDR2 FQNEAQ (reference sequence).

Specimen: CD8+ T cells from PBMCs. The chain couples TRBV7-9 to TRBJ1-1; possible D gene TRBD1, 5 bases. The TCR sequence derives from a human donor with Susac syndrome. CDR3 sequence: CASSLDPLGGTEAFF. CDR3 DNA: TGTGCCAGCAGCTTAGACCCTTTGGGGGGAACTGAAGCTTTCTTT.